The clone carrying this T cell receptor beta chain was detected a few times. Sequenced by immunoSEQ multiplex PCR; TCRdb stores in-frame clones only, minus some. This sample yields 150,000 or so clones, of which over 80% are seen a single time; roughly 4% belongs to the top ten. V was shortened by 2 bases and J by 5 bases, with 10 bases between the two germline ends. The CDR3 sequence is 13 residues long. The germline V gene encodes CDR1 MNHEY and CDR2 SVGEGT. The entry originates in a study of T cell responses to AZD1222 COVID-19 vaccine. The sample was peripheral blood, taken 28 days after the second dose of the MenACWY control vaccine. The TCR comes from an adult who received the MenACWY meningococcal vaccine as a control. V and J are TRBV6-2 or TRBV6-3 and TRBJ2-7; no reliable D call. CDR3 amino acids: CASSYTPPDEQYF. For the CDR3, the DNA is TGTGCCAGCAGTTACACCCCTCCCGACGAGCAGTACTTC.